What follows are 18 T cell receptor beta chains derived from one specimen sequenced in a study of persistence of HIV-infected CD4 T cells. Their antigens remain unidentified. Lysates of CMV-infected fibroblasts at 10 ug/mL stimulated these cells. CD40L-negative CD69-negative CD45RO-high memory CD4+ T cells were sorted as populations depleted of antigen-responding cells. This was the immunoSEQ version 4 assay in survey mode. Some clones are missing from TCRdb's copy, which holds only in-frame ones; the method was immunoSEQ multiplex PCR. The data contain 35,000 to 45,000 clones, 65% to 85% of them singletons. The sequencing used CD4+ T cells sorted from PBMCs after approximately 19-hour stimulation, collected from a patient who received antiretroviral therapy. These receptors all stem from an adult man with HIV who was CMV-seropositive.

A few counts support this clone. The gene calls are TRBV5-4 and TRBJ2-1; no definite D call. Per germline, CDR1 SGHNT and CDR2 YYREEE (reference sequence). V dropped 1 base and J dropped 2 bases, with 4 bases sitting between them. The CDR3 is 13 residues long. The CDR3 here is CASSLSAYNEQFF. Here the CDR3 DNA reads TGTGCCAGCAGCTTGTCAGCCTACAATGAGCAGTTCTTC.

The J gene is TRBJ2-1, the V gene TRBV19, with D possibly being TRBD1 (5 bases). With 0 bases removed from V and 7 bases from J, the gap between germline ends came to 10 bases. The CDR3 spans 14 residues. Germline CDR1 is LNHDA and CDR2 is SQIVND (reference sequence). For the CDR3, the DNA is TGTGCCAGTAGTATAGATGGGGCCTTTAATGAGCAGTTCTTC. Amino acids: CASSIDGAFNEQFF.

This chain uses TRBV9 with TRBJ1-4, with 7 nucleotides matching TRBD1. J lost 0 bases, V lost 4 bases, and 6 bases had no gene match. The CDR3 totals 16 residues. Germline V CDR1 and CDR2: SGDLS, YYNGEE. The CDR3 DNA reads as TGTGCCAGCAGCTCTGGACAGGACGCAACTAATGAAAAACTGTTTTTT. Translation: CASSSGQDATNEKLFF. The variable domain in full, with the rest retrieved from reference TRBV9 and TRBJ1-4, is DSGVTQTPKHLITATGQRVTLRCSPRSGDLSVYWYQQSLDQGLQFLIQYYNGEERAKGNILERFSAQQFPDLHSELNLSSLELGDSALYFCASSSGQDATNEKLFFGSGTQLSVL.

The rearrangement links TRBV3-1 (or the pseudogene TRBV3-2) to TRBJ2-6, with unresolved D. From germline, CDR1 is LGHDT and CDR2 YNNKEL (reference sequence). V was pared by 2 bases and J by 2 bases, with 10 bases between. The CDR3 sequence is 16 residues long. CDR3: CASSQSHGTGANVLTF. CDR3 in DNA: TGTGCCAGCAGCCAATCCCATGGAACTGGGGCCAACGTCCTGACTTTC.

This chain links TRBV24-1 with TRBJ2-3; D possibly corresponds to TRBD2 (6 bases). CDR3 length: 15 residues. V dropped 0 bases and J dropped 4 bases, with 10 bases sitting between them. The germline CDR1 and CDR2 sequences are KGHDR and SFDVKD. This CDR3 is CATSDLEGGADTQYF. The CDR3 coding sequence is TGTGCCACCAGTGATTTGGAGGGCGGGGCAGATACGCAGTATTTT.

This clone has only one observation. The V gene is TRBV3-1 (or the pseudogene TRBV3-2), the J gene TRBJ2-3; 7 bases align to TRBD1. Losses at the gene ends were 1 base for V and 4 bases for J; bases not matched to a gene: 8. In germline, CDR1 is LGHDT, CDR2 YNNKEL (reference sequence). The CDR3 is 16 residues long. The CDR3 DNA reads as TGTGCCAGCAGCCAAGCCGCCGGGACAGTCGCAGATACGCAGTATTTT. Amino acid sequence: CASSQAAGTVADTQYF.

V usage is TRBV3-1 (or the pseudogene TRBV3-2) and J usage is TRBJ1-6, with no clear D. Germline CDR1 and CDR2: LGHDT and YNNKEL (reference sequence). Trimming pared 8 bases from V and 6 bases from J, leaving 11 bases between. This CDR3 is 13 amino acids long. CDR3 loop: CASSTGLNSPLHF. The CDR3 DNA reads as TGTGCCAGCTCTACGGGCCTTAATTCACCCCTCCACTTT.

J is TRBJ1-4 and V is TRBV15; 9 nucleotides line up with TRBD1. CDR3 length: 15 amino acids. J was trimmed by 10 bases and V by 7 bases; bases with no gene match: 13. Germline CDR1 LNHNV, CDR2 YYDKDF (reference sequence). The CDR3 loop reads CATTTETWTGVKLFF. Here the CDR3 DNA reads TGTGCCACCACCACGGAAACTTGGACAGGGGTAAAACTGTTTTTT.

CDR3 sequence reads: CASSPVGGRRFGETQYF. CDR3 DNA: TGTGCCAGCAGCCCGGTGGGGGGGCGCAGGTTTGGAGAGACCCAGTACTTC. This rearrangement joins TRBV27 to TRBJ2-5, with D tentatively TRBD2 (7 bases). Trimming removed 6 bases from V and 4 bases from J, with 24 bases in between. The germline V gene has CDR1 MNHEY and CDR2 SMNVEV (reference sequence). This CDR3 spans 17 amino acids.

The genes are TRBV10-1 and TRBJ2-1; 11 bases are shared with TRBD1. Germline CDR1 is WNHNN and CDR2 is SYGVQD (reference sequence). Trimming cost V 1 base and J 6 bases; bases outside gene matches: 5. The CDR3 is 16 amino acids. The CDR3 sequence is CASSEFTGTGGNEQFF. CDR3 bases: TGCGCCAGCAGTGAGTTCACCGGGACAGGGGGCAATGAGCAGTTCTTC.

The V call is TRBV3-1 (or the pseudogene TRBV3-2), the J call TRBJ1-6, with D possibly being TRBD1 (5 bases). V was clipped by 1 base and J by 7 bases, with 11 bases between them. The CDR3 contains 15 residues. Germline V gene data show CDR1 as LGHDT and CDR2 as YNNKEL (reference sequence). The CDR3 DNA sequence: TGTGCCAGCAGCCAAGGAGGGAGGGGAAATTCACCCCTCCACTTT. It is translated as CASSQGGRGNSPLHF.

The chain has TRBV5-1 and TRBJ2-3; 13 positions match TRBD2. The CDR3 is 17 amino acids. The trim removed 4 bases at V and 2 bases at J, leaving 7 bases unmatched. Germline values: CDR1 SGHRS, CDR2 YFSETQ. The CDR3 sequence is CASSAGTSGANTDTQYF. The CDR3 bases are TGCGCCAGCAGCGCCGGGACTAGCGGGGCGAACACAGATACGCAGTATTTT.

V and J are TRBV20-1 and TRBJ1-1; D uncertain. The CDR3 totals 11 residues. CDR1 and CDR2 (germline): DFQATT, SNEGSKA (reference sequence). The V end lost 6 bases, the J end lost 4 bases, and 9 bases lay between the germline ends. CDR3 in amino acids: CSAFRRTEAFF. CDR3 sequence (DNA): TGCAGTGCCTTCCGCCGCACTGAAGCTTTCTTT.

The chain combines TRBV9 with TRBJ1-1; D is unresolved. V lost 4 bases, J lost 5 bases, and 18 bases lay in between. CDR1 is SGDLS, CDR2 YYNGEE, per germline. This CDR3 is 15 amino acids long. Here the CDR3 reads CASSPRPMVVTEAFF. The CDR3 bases are TGTGCCAGCAGCCCCCGTCCAATGGTAGTGACTGAAGCTTTCTTT.

The rearrangement links TRBV7-9 to TRBJ1-1, with D perhaps matching TRBD1 (5 bases). V was pared by 0 bases and J by 5 bases, with 16 bases between. The length of the CDR3 is 16 residues. Germline CDR1 reads SEHNR; CDR2 reads FQNEAQ (reference sequence). For the CDR3, the DNA is TGTGCCAGCAGCTTAGCGCAGGGATCCAGGCTGACTGAAGCTTTCTTT. This codes for CASSLAQGSRLTEAFF.

The rearrangement joins TRBV3-1 (or the pseudogene TRBV3-2) to TRBJ2-1; D gene unclear. The V and J ends lost 3 bases and 2 bases respectively, with 17 bases between them. Germline V CDR1 and CDR2: LGHDT, YNNKEL (reference sequence). This CDR3 is built from 17 residues. DNA for the CDR3: TGTGCCAGCAGCCAGGACCACCCCCAAAACGCCTACAATGAGCAGTTCTTC. It codes for CASSQDHPQNAYNEQFF.

This clone has just one count. The chain is built from TRBV4-1 and TRBJ2-3, with 11 bases identical to TRBD2. This CDR3 comprises 16 residues. Germline V gene sequence: CDR1 MGHRA, CDR2 YSYEKL. V lost 5 bases to trimming and J lost 3 bases; unmatched junction nucleotides: 7. The CDR3 nucleotides read TGCGCCAGCAGCTTAACTAGCGGGGGTGGGACAGATACGCAGTATTTT. Residues: CASSLTSGGGTDTQYF.

This clone was observed a single time. The chain employs TRBV3-1 (or the pseudogene TRBV3-2) and TRBJ1-3; D gene ambiguous. CDR1 is LGHDT and CDR2 is YNNKEL in the germline V gene (reference sequence). Trimming took off 1 base at V and 0 bases at J, with 13 bases between the two ends. This CDR3 has 17 residues. The CDR3 nucleotides are TGTGCCAGCAGCCAAGTATTACGACGGAACTCTGGAAACACCATATATTTT. Protein: CASSQVLRRNSGNTIYF.